The next 14 T cell receptor beta chains were all read from a single sample in a study of human T cells and chemical hapten exposure. Described time point: patch test 2, 6 weeks after DPC sensitization. Documented treatment: therapeutic diphenylcyclopropenone sensitization with weekly scalp DPC. TCRdb reprocessed the RACE reads via MiXCR and lists one record per CDR3 protein. The sample has a few hundred thousand distinct CDR3 sequences, around 6% seen once; the top ten hold about 5.4%. The specimen was whole blood, collected in connection with sensitization to the hapten diphenylcyclopropenone (DPC). The source is a woman under 30 with alopecia areata. Some clones in this sample may be carry-over from other donors' samples.

There are many counts of this clonotype. The V gene is TRBV6-2 or TRBV6-3, the J gene TRBJ2-7; D may match TRBD1 or TRBD2 (5 bases each). CDR1 and CDR2 (germline): MNHEY, SVGEGT. The germline V and J ends were trimmed by 5 bases and 0 bases, with 11 bases remaining between them. CDR3 size: 14 residues. CDR3 sequence (DNA): TGTGCCAGCAGTCCGGGGCTACTCTCCTACGAGCAGTACTTC. Protein: CASSPGLLSYEQYF.

The chain joins TRBV28 to TRBJ1-5; no clear D. V lost 5 bases and J lost 3, with 14 bases in between. Germline-derived CDR1 and CDR2 are MDHEN and SYDVKM. The CDR3 contains 15 residues. CDR3 in amino acids: CASSPTGRVNQPQHF. The CDR3 region has the DNA TGTGCCAGCAGTCCCACGGGGAGAGTCAATCAGCCCCAGCATTTT.

The chain has TRBV28 and TRBJ2-7, with D unclear. V was clipped by 6 bases and J by 1 base, with 22 bases between them. This CDR3 contains 17 residues. CDR1 MDHEN and CDR2 SYDVKM come from the germline V gene. In DNA form, the CDR3 reads TGTGCCAGCAGCTCCGCTGGATGGGGAAAGGAGTCCTACGAGCAGTACTTC. This gives the protein CASSSAGWGKESYEQYF.

V is TRBV6-2 or TRBV6-3 and J is TRBJ1-2, with 8 bases aligning to TRBD1. This CDR3 has 15 residues. Per the germline V gene, CDR1 is MNHEY and CDR2 is SVGEGT. J gave up 7 bases and V 4 bases, and 11 bases lay outside the gene matches. The CDR3: CASSSRDRMQGGYTF. The CDR3 DNA is TGTGCCAGCAGTTCCAGGGACAGGATGCAAGGTGGCTACACCTTC.

In its sample, this clonotype was seen a few times. J is TRBJ1-2 and V is TRBV5-5; TRBD1 is a possible D gene (5 bases). Trimming removed 6 bases from V and 0 bases from J, with 15 bases in between. The CDR3 has 15 residues. Germline lookup yields CDR1 SGHKS and CDR2 YYEKEE (reference sequence). This CDR3 is CASTLGGLANYGYTF. The CDR3 DNA is TGTGCCAGCACTCTTGGGGGGTTAGCTAACTATGGCTACACCTTC.

V and J are TRBV7-2 and TRBJ2-2, with D tentatively TRBD2 (6 bases). Trimming removed 2 bases from V and 0 bases from J, with 13 bases in between. The CDR3 has 17 residues. Per germline, CDR1 SGHTA and CDR2 FQGNSA. The CDR3 sequence: CASSLSRGTPNTGELFF. The CDR3 bases are TGTGCCAGCAGCTTAAGCCGCGGGACGCCGAACACCGGGGAGCTGTTTTTT.

This clonotype was seen only a few times. The V and J genes are TRBV10-3 and TRBJ2-7; D gene uncertain. The V end lost 8 bases, the J end lost 4 bases, and 9 bases lay between the germline ends. This CDR3 is built from 11 residues. Germline CDR1 ENHRY, CDR2 SYGVKD. The CDR3 bases are TGTGCCATCGCCTTCGGGTACGAGCAGTACTTC. Protein product: CAIAFGYEQYF.

V usage is TRBV7-3 and J usage is TRBJ2-5; 9 bases agree with TRBD1. The CDR3 spans 13 residues. The ends lost 8 bases at V and 5 bases at J; junction bases unmatched: 6. Germline loops: CDR1 SGHTA, CDR2 FQGTGA. CDR3 DNA sequence: TGTGCCAGCGGGACAGGGCCGTACGAGACCCAGTACTTC. It specifies CASGTGPYETQYF.

This clonotype was counted at least ten times. This chain connects TRBV9 to TRBJ1-5; 9 bases are a match to TRBD1. The V segment lost 7 bases and the J segment 2 bases; nucleotides outside the gene matches: 1. The germline V gene has CDR1 SGDLS and CDR2 YYNGEE. The CDR3 spans 13 residues. This CDR3 reads CASGDRGNQPQHF. The DNA for the CDR3 is TGTGCCAGCGGGGACAGGGGCAATCAGCCCCAGCATTTT.

This chain joins TRBV12-3 or TRBV12-4 and TRBJ2-7; TRBD2 aligns across 8 bases. This CDR3 has 14 residues. V lost 3 bases, J lost 1 base, and 2 bases stayed unmatched. The CDR3 here is CASSFPGGSYEQYF. CDR3 sequence (DNA): TGTGCCAGCAGTTTTCCGGGGGGGTCCTACGAGCAGTACTTC.

This clonotype has at least ten counts. V is TRBV10-3 and J is TRBJ2-7, with D unresolved. This CDR3 has 11 residues. CDR1 is ENHRY, CDR2 SYGVKD, per germline. Trimming left V 6 bases short and J 6 bases short, with 9 bases between. The CDR3 here is CAISSATEQYF. The DNA for the CDR3 is TGTGCCATCAGCTCGGCCACCGAGCAGTACTTC.

V and J are TRBV6-5 and TRBJ2-5; D is unclear. The V gene's germline CDR1 is MNHEY and CDR2 SVGAGI. With 5 bases removed from V and 3 bases from J, the gap between germline ends came to 10 bases. The CDR3 sequence is 13 residues long. The CDR3 sequence is CASSDDLEETQYF. As DNA, the CDR3 is TGTGCCAGCAGTGATGACCTTGAAGAGACCCAGTACTTC.

The rearrangement uses TRBV4-1 and TRBJ2-1, with D perhaps TRBD2 (5 bases). This CDR3 has 17 amino acids. CDR1 and CDR2 (germline): MGHRA, YSYEKL. Trimming shortened V by 3 bases and J by 5 bases, and 20 bases separated the two germline ends. The CDR3 here is CASSQRETSTTHNEQFF. CDR3 DNA sequence: TGCGCCAGCAGCCAGAGGGAGACCAGCACTACCCACAATGAGCAGTTCTTC.

This clonotype has a handful of counts. The chain has TRBV7-2 and TRBJ2-7; no firm D call. V lost 1 base and J lost 2, with 9 bases in between. Germline V gene data show CDR1 as SGHTA and CDR2 as FQGNSA. CDR3 size: 14 residues. CDR3 DNA sequence: TGTGCCAGCAGCTTAGGGATTCCTACCTACGAGCAGTACTTC. Translating it yields CASSLGIPTYEQYF.